The 18 T cell receptor beta chains below come from one sample, sequenced in a study of T-cell reconstitution after alpha-beta-depleted transplantation in children. Unique molecular identifiers tagged the TCRbeta library. TCRdb analysed the PCR reads with MiXCR anew, one entry per CDR3 protein. The sample consists of about 120,000 distinct CDR3 sequences, about 23% of them appearing once. The starting material was PBMCs, mostly from graft donor cells, obtained 180 days after TCRalphabeta/CD19-depleted stem cell transplant. These receptors came from a male patient aged 2 to 10 who had a stem cell transplant for chronic granulomatous disease, so the T cells may come from the graft donor.

This clonotype has more than one count but fewer than ten. This chain uses TRBV7-2 with TRBJ2-4; D is unclear. The CDR3 is 16 amino acids. Germline V gene data show CDR1 as SGHTA and CDR2 as FQGNSA. Trimming shortened V by 3 bases and J by 5 bases, and 17 bases separated the two germline ends. The CDR3 DNA follows: TGTGCCAGCAGCTTTACCGGACGACATTACCAAAACATTCAGTACTTC. Protein product: CASSFTGRHYQNIQYF.

This clonotype was observed many times. CDR3 DNA sequence: TGCGCCAGCAGCAAGGGTGTGGCCTACAATGAGCAGTTCTTC. It translates to CASSKGVAYNEQFF. The chain couples TRBV5-1 to TRBJ2-1; D is ambiguous. V was pared by 4 bases and J by 2 bases, with 10 bases between. The CDR3 extends over 14 amino acids. The germline V gene has CDR1 SGHRS and CDR2 YFSETQ.

This clonotype occurred many times. The CDR3: CASSATSGGIFNEQFF. In nucleotides, the CDR3 is TGTGCCAGCAGTGCGACTAGCGGGGGGATTTTCAATGAGCAGTTCTTC. V is TRBV27 and J is TRBJ2-1; TRBD2 matches 13 bases. V shed 5 bases and J 6 bases; nucleotides not matched to a gene: 7. CDR3 length: 16 amino acids. The germline CDR1 and CDR2 sequences are MNHEY and SMNVEV (reference sequence).

This clonotype was seen many times. The V gene is TRBV12-3 or TRBV12-4, the J gene TRBJ2-3; D uncertain. The CDR3 totals 11 residues. Trimming stripped 9 bases from V and 5 bases from J, with 9 bases between. The CDR3 is CASNEGDTQYF. Here the CDR3 DNA reads TGTGCCAGTAACGAAGGAGATACGCAGTATTTT.

This clonotype came up many times. The genes are TRBV7-9 and TRBJ2-7; 7 bases align to TRBD2. CDR1 is SEHNR, CDR2 FQNEAQ, per germline (reference sequence). The CDR3 consists of 13 residues. With 3 bases clipped from V and 5 bases from J, the junction kept 4 bases outside the gene matches. The CDR3 coding sequence is TGTGCCAGCAGCTTGCAAACTAGCGACGAGCAGTACTTC. It specifies CASSLQTSDEQYF. Full variable domain (rest looked up from reference TRBV7-9 and TRBJ2-7): DTGVSQNPRHKITKRGQNVTFRCDPISEHNRLYWYRQTLGQGPEFLTYFQNEAQLEKSRLLSDRFSAERPKGSFSTLEIQRTEQGDSAMYLCASSLQTSDEQYFGPGTRLTVT.

This clonotype showed up many times. The chain has TRBV7-2 and TRBJ2-7; TRBD2 agrees at 10 bases. The CDR3 runs to 14 residues. The germline V gene has CDR1 SGHTA and CDR2 FQGNSA. The junction had 9 bases not matched to a gene; V was cut back by 10 bases and J by 3 bases. The CDR3 protein is CATTSGILSYEQYF. DNA for the CDR3: TGTGCCACCACTAGCGGGATATTGAGCTACGAGCAGTACTTC.

In its sample, this clonotype is medium-sized. This chain joins TRBV5-6 and TRBJ2-1; no firm D call. This CDR3 comprises 14 residues. Looked up from germline, CDR1 is SGHDT and CDR2 is YYEEEE. The V end lost 0 bases, the J end lost 6 bases, and 10 bases lay between the germline ends. CDR3 in DNA: TGTGCCAGCAGCTTGGGCCGCCCACCCAATGAGCAGTTCTTC. Translation: CASSLGRPPNEQFF.

The genes are TRBV9 and TRBJ2-3; the D is unclear. In germline, CDR1 is SGDLS, CDR2 YYNGEE. With 2 bases removed from V and 2 bases from J, the gap between germline ends came to 12 bases. The CDR3 has 15 residues. This chain's CDR3 is CASSVWWHSTDTQYF. CDR3 nucleotides: TGTGCCAGCAGCGTGTGGTGGCATTCCACAGATACGCAGTATTTT.

V gene TRBV7-9 combines with J gene TRBJ2-4; D remains ambiguous. This CDR3 has 13 amino acids. Trimming pared 1 base from V and 8 bases from J, leaving 9 bases between. Germline assignment: CDR1 SEHNR and CDR2 FQNEAQ (reference sequence). The CDR3 here is CASSLDVSDIQYF. CDR3 coding DNA: TGTGCCAGCAGCTTAGACGTGAGTGACATTCAGTACTTC.

This clonotype was picked up many times. V gene TRBV5-6 combines with J gene TRBJ2-3, with 7 bases fitting TRBD2. Germline assignment: CDR1 SGHDT and CDR2 YYEEEE. The length of the CDR3 is 13 residues. The V and J ends lost 6 bases and 3 bases, in that order; junction bases with no gene match: 4. This CDR3 is CASNSGGTDTQYF. In nucleotides, the CDR3 is TGTGCCAGCAACTCCGGGGGGACAGATACGCAGTATTTT.

DNA of the CDR3: TGTGCCAGCAGTTGGGACATAGGGGGCACTGAAGCTTTCTTT. Its protein is CASSWDIGGTEAFF. The V call is TRBV6-5, the J call TRBJ1-1, with a tentative D call TRBD1 (6 bases). This CDR3 comprises 14 residues. Between the trimmed V and J ends, which lost 4 bases and 4 bases, there was a span of 13 bases. Germline lookup yields CDR1 MNHEY and CDR2 SVGAGI.

In this sample, this clonotype turned up many times. This sequence joins TRBV20-1 and TRBJ2-3; 7 bases are a match to TRBD2. This CDR3 has 13 amino acids. Germline values: CDR1 DFQATT, CDR2 SNEGSKA (reference sequence). CDR3 in DNA: TGCGAGGCGGGAGCTCCCGGCACAGATACGCAGTATTTT. Translated, it gives CEAGAPGTDTQYF.

The sample holds many counts of this clonotype. The chain has TRBV12-3 or TRBV12-4 and TRBJ2-1, with a possible D match to TRBD1 (5 bases). The CDR3 extends over 11 amino acids. The V and J ends lost 6 bases and 10 bases respectively, with 10 bases between them. CDR3 in DNA: TGTGCCAGCAGCCCAGGGAACGAGCAGTTCTTC. It translates to CASSPGNEQFF.

This clonotype was observed a few times. The chain uses TRBV6-1 and TRBJ2-5, with TRBD2 matching over 7 bases. The CDR3 has 18 amino acids. V lost 5 bases to trimming and J lost 1 base; unmatched junction nucleotides: 16. The V gene's germline CDR1 is MNHNS and CDR2 SASEGT. The CDR3 nucleotides are TGTGCCAGCAGTCCCGCAAGTCCGCCTAGCGGCCGCCAAGAGACCCAGTACTTC. It encodes CASSPASPPSGRQETQYF.

This clonotype was observed a few times. V gene TRBV5-1 combines with J gene TRBJ2-3, with 13 bases that match TRBD2. Trimming at V came to 4 bases and at J to 4 bases, leaving 6 bases not matched to a gene. The CDR3 loop spans 16 amino acids. CDR1 is SGHRS, CDR2 YFSETQ, per germline. CDR3 in amino acids: CASSLGLAGASDTQYF. DNA of the CDR3: TGCGCCAGCAGCCTAGGACTAGCGGGAGCCTCAGATACGCAGTATTTT.

The gene calls are TRBV12-3 or TRBV12-4 and TRBJ1-4; 10 bases map to TRBD1. Germline trimming cut 2 bases from V and 8 bases from J; bases unmatched to any gene: 11. The CDR3 consists of 17 residues. The CDR3: CASSLFPDRGVGEKLFF. The CDR3 coding sequence is TGTGCCAGCAGTTTATTTCCGGACAGGGGGGTAGGAGAAAAACTGTTTTTT.

This clonotype appeared many times. The CDR3 coding sequence is TGCAGTGCTAGATCCCCGGACTTAAGGTTGAACACTGAAGCTTTCTTT. Translating gives CSARSPDLRLNTEAFF. The chain couples TRBV20-1 to TRBJ1-1; D remains unclear. There are 16 residues in the CDR3. The germline V gene has CDR1 DFQATT and CDR2 SNEGSKA (reference sequence). The V end lost 2 bases, the J end lost 0 bases, and 16 bases lay between the germline ends.

This clonotype was detected only a few times. The chain is built from TRBV5-5 and TRBJ2-5; 9 bases agree with TRBD2. The CDR3 has 18 residues. Germline lookup yields CDR1 SGHKS and CDR2 YYEKEE (reference sequence). Trimming cost V 0 bases and J 2 bases; bases outside gene matches: 11. In nucleotides, the CDR3 is TGTGCCAGCAGCTTGGTTGCGGGGGGGCGGCAAATACAAGAGACCCAGTACTTC. Residues: CASSLVAGGRQIQETQYF. Looking up the rest from reference TRBV5-5 and TRBJ2-5 gives the full variable domain: DAGVTQSPTHLIKTRGQQVTLRCSPISGHKSVSWYQQVLGQGPQFIFQYYEKEERGRGNFPDRFSARQFPNYSSELNVNALLLGDSALYLCASSLVAGGRQIQETQYFGPGTRLLVL.